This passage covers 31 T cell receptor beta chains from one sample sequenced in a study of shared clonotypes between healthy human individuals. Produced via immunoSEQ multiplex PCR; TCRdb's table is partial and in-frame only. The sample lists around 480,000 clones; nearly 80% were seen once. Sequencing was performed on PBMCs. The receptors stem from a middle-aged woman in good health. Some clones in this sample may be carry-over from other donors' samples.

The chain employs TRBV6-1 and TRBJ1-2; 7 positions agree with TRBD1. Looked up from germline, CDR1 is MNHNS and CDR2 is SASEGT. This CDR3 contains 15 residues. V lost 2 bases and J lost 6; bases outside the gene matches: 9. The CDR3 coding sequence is TGTGCCAGCAGTGAAATAGCCGGGACAGCCGATGGCTACACCTTC. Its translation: CASSEIAGTADGYTF.

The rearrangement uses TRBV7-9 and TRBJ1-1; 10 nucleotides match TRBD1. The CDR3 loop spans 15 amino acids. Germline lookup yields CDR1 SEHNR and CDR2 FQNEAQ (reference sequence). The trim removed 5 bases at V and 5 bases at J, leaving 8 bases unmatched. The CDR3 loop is CASSHLGQGGTEAFF. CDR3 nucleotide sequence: TGTGCCAGCAGCCACCTAGGACAGGGGGGTACTGAAGCTTTCTTT.

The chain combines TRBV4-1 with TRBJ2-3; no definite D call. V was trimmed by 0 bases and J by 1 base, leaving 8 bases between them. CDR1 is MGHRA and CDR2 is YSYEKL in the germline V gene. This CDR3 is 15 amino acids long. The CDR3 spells CASSQEAHGTDTQYF. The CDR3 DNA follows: TGCGCCAGCAGCCAAGAGGCACATGGCACAGATACGCAGTATTTT.

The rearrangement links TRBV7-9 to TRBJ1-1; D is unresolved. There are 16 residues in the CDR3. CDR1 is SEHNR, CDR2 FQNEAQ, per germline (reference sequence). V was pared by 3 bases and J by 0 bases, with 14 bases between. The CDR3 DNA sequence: TGTGCCAGCAGCTTTCCCTTGGGGAGGATGAACACTGAAGCTTTCTTT. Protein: CASSFPLGRMNTEAFF.

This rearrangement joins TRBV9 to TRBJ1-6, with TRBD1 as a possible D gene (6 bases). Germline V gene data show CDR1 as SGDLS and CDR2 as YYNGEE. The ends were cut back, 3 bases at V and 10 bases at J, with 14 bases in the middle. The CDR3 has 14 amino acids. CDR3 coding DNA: TGTGCCAGCAGCGCAGAGGGGGGAATGTCACCCCTCCACTTT. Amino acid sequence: CASSAEGGMSPLHF.

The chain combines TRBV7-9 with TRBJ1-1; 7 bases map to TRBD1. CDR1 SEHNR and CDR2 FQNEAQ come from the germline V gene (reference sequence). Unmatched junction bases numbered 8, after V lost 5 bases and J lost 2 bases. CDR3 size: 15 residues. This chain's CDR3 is CASSPRTGVNTEAFF. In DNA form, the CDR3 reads TGTGCCAGCAGCCCCCGTACAGGGGTCAACACTGAAGCTTTCTTT.

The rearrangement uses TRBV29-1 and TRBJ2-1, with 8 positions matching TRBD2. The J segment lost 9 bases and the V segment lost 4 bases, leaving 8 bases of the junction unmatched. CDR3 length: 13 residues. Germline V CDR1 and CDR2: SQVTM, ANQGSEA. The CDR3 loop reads CSVGQRELGEQFF. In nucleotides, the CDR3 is TGCAGCGTTGGCCAGCGGGAGTTGGGTGAGCAGTTCTTC.

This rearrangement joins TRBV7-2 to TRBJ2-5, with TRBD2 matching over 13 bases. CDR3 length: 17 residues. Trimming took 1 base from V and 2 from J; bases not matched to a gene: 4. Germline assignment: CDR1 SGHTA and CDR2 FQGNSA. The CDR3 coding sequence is TGTGCCAGCAGCTTAGGACTAGCGGGAGGATATCAAGAGACCCAGTACTTC. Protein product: CASSLGLAGGYQETQYF.

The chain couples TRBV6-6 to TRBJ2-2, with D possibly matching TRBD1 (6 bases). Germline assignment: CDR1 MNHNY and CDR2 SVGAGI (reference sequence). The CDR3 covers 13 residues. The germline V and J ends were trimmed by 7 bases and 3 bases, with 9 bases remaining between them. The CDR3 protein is CASTYRDTGELFF. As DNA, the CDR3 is TGTGCCAGCACGTACAGGGACACCGGGGAGCTGTTTTTT.

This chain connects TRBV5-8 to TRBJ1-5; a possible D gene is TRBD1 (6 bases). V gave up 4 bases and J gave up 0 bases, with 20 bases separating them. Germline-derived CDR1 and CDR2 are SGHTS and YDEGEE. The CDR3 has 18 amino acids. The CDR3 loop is CASSPLKGGGYSNQPQHF. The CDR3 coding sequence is TGTGCCAGCAGCCCCCTGAAGGGAGGGGGGTATAGCAATCAGCCCCAGCATTTT.

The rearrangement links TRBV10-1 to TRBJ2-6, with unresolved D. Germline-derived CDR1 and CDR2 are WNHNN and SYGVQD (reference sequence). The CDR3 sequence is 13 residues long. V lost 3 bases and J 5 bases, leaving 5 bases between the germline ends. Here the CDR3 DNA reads TGCGCCAGCAGTGAAAGTCGGGCCAACGTCCTGACTTTC. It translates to CASSESRANVLTF.

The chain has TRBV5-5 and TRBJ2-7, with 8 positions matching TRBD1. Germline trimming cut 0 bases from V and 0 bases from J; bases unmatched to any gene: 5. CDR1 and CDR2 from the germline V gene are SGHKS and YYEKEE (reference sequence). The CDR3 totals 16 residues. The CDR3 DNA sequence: TGTGCCAGCAGCTTGGCGCAGGGGGCGACCTCCTACGAGCAGTACTTC. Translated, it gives CASSLAQGATSYEQYF.

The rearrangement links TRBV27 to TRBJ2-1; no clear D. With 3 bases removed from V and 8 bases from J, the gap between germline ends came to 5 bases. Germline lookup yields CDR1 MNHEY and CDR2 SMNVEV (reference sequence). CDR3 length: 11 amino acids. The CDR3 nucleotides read TGTGCCAGCAGTTTTAACCATGAGCAGTTCTTC. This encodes CASSFNHEQFF.

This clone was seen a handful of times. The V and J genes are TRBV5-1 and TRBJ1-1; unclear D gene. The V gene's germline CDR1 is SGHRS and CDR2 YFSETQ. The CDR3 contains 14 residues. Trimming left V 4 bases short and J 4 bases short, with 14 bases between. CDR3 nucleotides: TGCGCCAGCAGCCCGTCAGTGGGGTCCACTGAAGCTTTCTTT. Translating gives CASSPSVGSTEAFF.

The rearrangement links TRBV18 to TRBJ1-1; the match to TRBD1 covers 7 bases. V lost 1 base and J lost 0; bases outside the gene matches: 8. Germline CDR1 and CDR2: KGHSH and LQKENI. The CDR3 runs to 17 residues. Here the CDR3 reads CASSPRDRDSMNTEAFF. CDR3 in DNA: TGTGCCAGCTCACCACGGGACAGAGACAGTATGAACACTGAAGCTTTCTTT.

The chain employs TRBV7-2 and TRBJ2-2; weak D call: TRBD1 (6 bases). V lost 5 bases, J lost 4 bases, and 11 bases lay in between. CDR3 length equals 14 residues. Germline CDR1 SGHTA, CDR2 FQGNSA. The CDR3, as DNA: TGTGCCAGCAGCACCCTAGGGGGCACCGGGGAGCTGTTTTTT. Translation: CASSTLGGTGELFF.

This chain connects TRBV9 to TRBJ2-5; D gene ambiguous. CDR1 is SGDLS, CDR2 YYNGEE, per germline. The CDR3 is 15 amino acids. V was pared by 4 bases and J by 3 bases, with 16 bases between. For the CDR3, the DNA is TGTGCCAGCAGCCCTCTCCCGTCTGGGGAAGAGACCCAGTACTTC. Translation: CASSPLPSGEETQYF.

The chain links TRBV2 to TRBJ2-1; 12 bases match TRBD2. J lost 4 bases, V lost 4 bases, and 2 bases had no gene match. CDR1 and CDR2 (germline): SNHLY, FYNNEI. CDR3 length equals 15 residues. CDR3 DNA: TGTGCCAGCAGTGGGACTAGCGGGGCATACAATGAGCAGTTCTTC. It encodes CASSGTSGAYNEQFF.

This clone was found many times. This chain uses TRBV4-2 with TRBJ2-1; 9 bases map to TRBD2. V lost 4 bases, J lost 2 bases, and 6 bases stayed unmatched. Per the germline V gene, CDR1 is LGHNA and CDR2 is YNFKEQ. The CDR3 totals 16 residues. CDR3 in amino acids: CASSPQVAGAYNEQFF. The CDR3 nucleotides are TGTGCCAGCAGCCCACAAGTAGCGGGGGCCTACAATGAGCAGTTCTTC.

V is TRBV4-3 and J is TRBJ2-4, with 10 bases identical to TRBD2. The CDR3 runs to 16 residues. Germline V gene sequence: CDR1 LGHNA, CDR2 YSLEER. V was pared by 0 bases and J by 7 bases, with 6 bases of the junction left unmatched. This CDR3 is CASSQDLLAGANIQYF. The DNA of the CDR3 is TGCGCCAGCAGCCAAGATCTTCTAGCGGGAGCTAACATTCAGTACTTC.

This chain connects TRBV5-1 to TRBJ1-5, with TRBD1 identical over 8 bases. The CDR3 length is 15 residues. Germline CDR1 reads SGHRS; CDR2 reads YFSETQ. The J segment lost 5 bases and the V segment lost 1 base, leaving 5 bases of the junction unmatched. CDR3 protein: CASSLSPDRDQPQHF. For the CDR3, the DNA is TGCGCCAGCAGCTTGTCCCCGGACAGGGATCAGCCCCAGCATTTT. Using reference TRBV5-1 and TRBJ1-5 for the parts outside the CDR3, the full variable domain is KAGVTQTPRYLIKTRGQQVTLSCSPISGHRSVSWYQQTPGQGLQFLFEYFSETQRNKGNFPGRFSGRQFSNSRSEMNVSTLELGDSALYLCASSLSPDRDQPQHFGDGTRLSIL.

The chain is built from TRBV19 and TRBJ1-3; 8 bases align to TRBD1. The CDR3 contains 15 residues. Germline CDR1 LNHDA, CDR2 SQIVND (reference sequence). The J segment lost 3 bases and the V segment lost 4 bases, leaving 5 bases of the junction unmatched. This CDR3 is CASSRDRGNGNTIYF. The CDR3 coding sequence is TGTGCCAGTAGTAGAGACAGGGGAAATGGAAACACCATATATTTT.

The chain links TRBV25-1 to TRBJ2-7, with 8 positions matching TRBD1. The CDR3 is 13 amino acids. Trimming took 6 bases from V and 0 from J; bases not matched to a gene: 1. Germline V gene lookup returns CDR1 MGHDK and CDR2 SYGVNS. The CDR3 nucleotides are TGTGCCAGCAGGGGACAGGACTCCTACGAGCAGTACTTC. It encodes CASRGQDSYEQYF.

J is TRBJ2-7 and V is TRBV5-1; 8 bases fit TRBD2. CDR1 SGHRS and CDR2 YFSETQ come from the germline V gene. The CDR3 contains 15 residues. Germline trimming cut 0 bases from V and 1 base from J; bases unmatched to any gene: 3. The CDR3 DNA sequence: TGCGCCAGCAGCTTGGGAGCGGGGGCTTCCTACGAGCAGTACTTC. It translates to CASSLGAGASYEQYF.

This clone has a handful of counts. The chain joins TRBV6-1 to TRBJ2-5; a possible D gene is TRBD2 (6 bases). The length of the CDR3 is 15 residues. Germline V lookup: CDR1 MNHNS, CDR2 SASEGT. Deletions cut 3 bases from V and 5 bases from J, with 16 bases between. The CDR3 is CASSEMGGFGETQYF. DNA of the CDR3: TGTGCCAGCAGTGAGATGGGGGGTTTTGGGGAGACCCAGTACTTC.

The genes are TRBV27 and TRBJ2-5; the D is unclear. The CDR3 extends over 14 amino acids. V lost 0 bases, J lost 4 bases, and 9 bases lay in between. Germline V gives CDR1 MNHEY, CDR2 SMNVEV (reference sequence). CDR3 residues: CASSLSSVRETQYF. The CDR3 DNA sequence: TGTGCCAGCAGTTTATCCAGTGTTAGAGAGACCCAGTACTTC.

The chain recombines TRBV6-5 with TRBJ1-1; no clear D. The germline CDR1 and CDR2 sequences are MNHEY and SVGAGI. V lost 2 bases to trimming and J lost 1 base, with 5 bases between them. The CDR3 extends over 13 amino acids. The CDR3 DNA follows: TGTGCCAGCAGTTACAATAGGAACACTGAAGCTTTCTTT. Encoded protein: CASSYNRNTEAFF.

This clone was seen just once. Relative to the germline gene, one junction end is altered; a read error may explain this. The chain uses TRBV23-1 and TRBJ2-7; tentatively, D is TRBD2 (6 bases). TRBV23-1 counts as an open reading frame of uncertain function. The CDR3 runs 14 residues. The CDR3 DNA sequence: TGCGCCAGCAGCCAATTTGCGGGGCCCTACGAGCAGTACTTC. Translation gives CASSQFAGPYEQYF.

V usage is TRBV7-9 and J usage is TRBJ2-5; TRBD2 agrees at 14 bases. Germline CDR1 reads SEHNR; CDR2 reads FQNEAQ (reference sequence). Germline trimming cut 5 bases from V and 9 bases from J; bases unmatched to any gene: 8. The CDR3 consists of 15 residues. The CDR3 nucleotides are TGTGCCAGCAGCGAGGGGACTAGCGGGAGCCGGGCCCAGTACTTC. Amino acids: CASSEGTSGSRAQYF. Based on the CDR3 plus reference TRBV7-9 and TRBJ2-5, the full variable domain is DTGVSQNPRHKITKRGQNVTFRCDPISEHNRLYWYRQTLGQGPEFLTYFQNEAQLEKSRLLSDRFSAERPKGSFSTLEIQRTEQGDSAMYLCASSEGTSGSRAQYFGPGTRLLVL.

CDR3 sequence (DNA): TGTGCCAGAGCGCGGACAACCCGAGGCGAGCAGTACTTC. Translation gives CARARTTRGEQYF. The chain uses TRBV7-7 and TRBJ2-7, with a weak D call TRBD1 (5 bases). The CDR3 is 13 amino acids. V lost 9 bases, J lost 6 bases, and 18 bases lay in between. Germline lookup yields CDR1 SSHAT and CDR2 FNYEAQ (reference sequence). Variable domain in full (rest from reference TRBV7-7 and TRBJ2-7): GAGVSQSPRYKVTKRGQDVTLRCDPISSHATLYWYQQALGQGPEFLTYFNYEAQPDKSGLPSDRFSAERPEGSISTLTIQRTEQRDSAMYRCARARTTRGEQYFGPGTRLTVT.

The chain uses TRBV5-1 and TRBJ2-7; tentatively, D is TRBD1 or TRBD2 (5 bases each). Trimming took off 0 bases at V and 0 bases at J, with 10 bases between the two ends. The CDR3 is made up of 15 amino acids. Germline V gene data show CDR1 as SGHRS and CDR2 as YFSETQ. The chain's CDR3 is CASSLEGRRSYEQYF. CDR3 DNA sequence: TGCGCCAGCAGCTTGGAGGGGAGACGCTCCTACGAGCAGTACTTC.